The clone carrying this T cell receptor beta chain was counted only a few times. Its specificity is not known. The data belong to a study of blood T cells in healthy people across ages. Extraction of total RNA produced a minimum of 5.5 micrograms from each sample. A J-beta primer mix and a sample-barcoded 5' primer were used in a second PCR of roughly 6 to 11 cycles. Tags on each cDNA molecule came from a template-switch adaptor with 12 random nucleotides. Every sample produced at least 3 million CDR3-containing paired-end reads. TCRdb reprocessed the 5' RACE reads with MiXCR, giving one entry per CDR3 protein. The table shows about 780,000 distinct CDR3 sequences, with about half occurring only once. The CDR3 contains 15 residues. Per germline, CDR1 MNHEY and CDR2 SMNVEV (reference sequence). General study results and limits: Leaving the PBMCs unsorted stopped any conclusive comparison of naive versus antigen-experienced cells.

The receptor was isolated from a man of 80 years or more in good health. Input material: blood. This chain connects TRBV27 to TRBJ2-4, with 9 bases matching TRBD2. The assigned J gene may be wrong: the sequence end matches TRBJ2-7 better. The CDR3 DNA is TGTGCCAGCAGGCCCCTAGCGGGATCGGAGGACGAGCAGTACTTC. It translates to CASRPLAGSEDEQYF.